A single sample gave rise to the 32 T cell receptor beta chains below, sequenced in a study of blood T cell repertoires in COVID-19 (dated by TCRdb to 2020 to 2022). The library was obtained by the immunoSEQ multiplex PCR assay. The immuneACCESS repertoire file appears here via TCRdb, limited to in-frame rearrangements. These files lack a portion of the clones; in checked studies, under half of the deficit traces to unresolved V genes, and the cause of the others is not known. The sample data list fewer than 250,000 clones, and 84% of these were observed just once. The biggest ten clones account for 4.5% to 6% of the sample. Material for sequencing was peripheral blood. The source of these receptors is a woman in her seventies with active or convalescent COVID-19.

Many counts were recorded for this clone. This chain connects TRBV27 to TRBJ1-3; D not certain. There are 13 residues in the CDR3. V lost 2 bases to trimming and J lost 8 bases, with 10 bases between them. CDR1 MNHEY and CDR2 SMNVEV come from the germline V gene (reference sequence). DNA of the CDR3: TGTGCCAGCAGTTTAAACCGAGGAGACACCATATATTTT. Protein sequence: CASSLNRGDTIYF.

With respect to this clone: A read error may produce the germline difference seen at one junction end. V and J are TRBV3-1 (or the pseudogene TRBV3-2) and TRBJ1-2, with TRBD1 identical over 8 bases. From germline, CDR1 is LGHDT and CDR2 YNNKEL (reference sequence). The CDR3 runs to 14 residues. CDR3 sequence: CASSQGQGGNGYTF. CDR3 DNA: TGTGCCAGCAGTCAAGGACAGGGAGGAAATGGCTACACCTTC.

The chain's CDR3 is CASSHRTSSYNEQFF. The DNA of the CDR3 is TGTGCCAGCAGCCACCGGACTAGCAGTTACAATGAGCAGTTCTTC. This chain links TRBV11-2 with TRBJ2-1; 8 nucleotides line up with TRBD2. Germline V gives CDR1 SGHAT, CDR2 FQNNGV. This CDR3 contains 15 residues. V shed 5 bases and J 4 bases; nucleotides not matched to a gene: 7. The full variable domain, its missing parts supplied by reference TRBV11-2 and TRBJ2-1, is EAGVAQSPRYKIIEKRQSVAFWCNPISGHATLYWYQQILGQGPKLLIQFQNNGVVDDSQLPKDRFSAERLKGVDSTLKIQPAKLEDSAVYLCASSHRTSSYNEQFFGPGTRLTVL.

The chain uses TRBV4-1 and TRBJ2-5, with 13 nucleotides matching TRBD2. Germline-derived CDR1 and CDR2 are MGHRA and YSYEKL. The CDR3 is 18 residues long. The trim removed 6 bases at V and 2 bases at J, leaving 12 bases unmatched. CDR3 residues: CASSPLPGGLAGQETQYF. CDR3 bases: TGCGCCAGCAGTCCCCTCCCAGGGGGACTAGCGGGACAAGAGACCCAGTACTTC.

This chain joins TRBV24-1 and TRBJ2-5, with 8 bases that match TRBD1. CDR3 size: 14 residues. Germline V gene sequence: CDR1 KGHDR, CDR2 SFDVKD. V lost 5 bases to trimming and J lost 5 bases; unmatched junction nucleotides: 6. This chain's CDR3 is CATSGRQGFETQYF. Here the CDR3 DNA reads TGTGCCACCAGTGGGCGACAGGGGTTCGAGACCCAGTACTTC.

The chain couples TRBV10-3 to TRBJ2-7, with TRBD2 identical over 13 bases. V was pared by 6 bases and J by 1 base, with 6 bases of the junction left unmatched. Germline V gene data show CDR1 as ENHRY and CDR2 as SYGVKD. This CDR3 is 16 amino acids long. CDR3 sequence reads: CAIRAGTSGTSYEQYF. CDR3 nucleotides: TGTGCCATCAGGGCCGGGACTAGCGGGACTTCCTACGAGCAGTACTTC.

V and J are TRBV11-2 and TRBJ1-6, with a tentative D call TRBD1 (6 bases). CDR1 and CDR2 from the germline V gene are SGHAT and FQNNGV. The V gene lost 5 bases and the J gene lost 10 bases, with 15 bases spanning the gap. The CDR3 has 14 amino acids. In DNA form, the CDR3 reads TGTGCCAGCAGCCCGACAGGTCTGCGCTCACCCCTCCACTTT. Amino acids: CASSPTGLRSPLHF.

CDR3 residues: CASSTGTSSVEQYF. The DNA of the CDR3 is TGTGCCAGCTCAACCGGGACTAGCTCCGTCGAGCAGTACTTC. The chain combines TRBV18 with TRBJ2-7; 9 bases are a match to TRBD2. The germline V gene encodes CDR1 KGHSH and CDR2 LQKENI. The CDR3 has 14 amino acids. J was trimmed by 6 bases and V by 5 bases; bases with no gene match: 8.

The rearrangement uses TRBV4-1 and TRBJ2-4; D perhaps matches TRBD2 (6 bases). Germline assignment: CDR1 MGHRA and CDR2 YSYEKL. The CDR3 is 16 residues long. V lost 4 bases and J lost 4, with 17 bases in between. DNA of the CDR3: TGCGCCAGCAGCCCCCAGGCGATCGGAGGGAAAAACATTCAGTACTTC. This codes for CASSPQAIGGKNIQYF.

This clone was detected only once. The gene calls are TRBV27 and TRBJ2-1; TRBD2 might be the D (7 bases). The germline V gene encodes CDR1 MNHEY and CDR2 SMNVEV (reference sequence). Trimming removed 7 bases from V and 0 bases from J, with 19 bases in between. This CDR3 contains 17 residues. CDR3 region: CASTEGGGLGSYNEQFF. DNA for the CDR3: TGTGCCAGCACCGAAGGGGGAGGGCTAGGCTCCTACAATGAGCAGTTCTTC.

CDR3 nucleotide sequence: TGTGCCAGCAGGCGCGGGACAGCCAACAATGAGCAGTTCTTC. This translates into CASRRGTANNEQFF. This chain connects TRBV2 to TRBJ2-1, with a weak D call TRBD1 (7 bases). This CDR3 region has 14 residues. Germline CDR1 SNHLY, CDR2 FYNNEI. V lost 6 bases and J 5 bases, leaving 14 bases between the germline ends.

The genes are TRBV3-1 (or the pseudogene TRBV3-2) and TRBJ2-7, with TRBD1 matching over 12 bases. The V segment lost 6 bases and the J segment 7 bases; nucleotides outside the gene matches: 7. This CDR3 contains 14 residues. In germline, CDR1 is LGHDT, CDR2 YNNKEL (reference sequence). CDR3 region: CASSWGQGAGEQYF. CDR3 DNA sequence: TGTGCCAGCAGTTGGGGACAGGGGGCAGGGGAGCAGTACTTC.

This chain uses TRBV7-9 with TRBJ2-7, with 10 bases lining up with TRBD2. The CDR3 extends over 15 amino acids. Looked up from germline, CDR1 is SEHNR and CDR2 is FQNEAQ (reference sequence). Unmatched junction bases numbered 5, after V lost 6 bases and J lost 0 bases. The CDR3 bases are TGTGCCAGCAGACGTAGCGGGGGGAACTCCTACGAGCAGTACTTC. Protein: CASRRSGGNSYEQYF.

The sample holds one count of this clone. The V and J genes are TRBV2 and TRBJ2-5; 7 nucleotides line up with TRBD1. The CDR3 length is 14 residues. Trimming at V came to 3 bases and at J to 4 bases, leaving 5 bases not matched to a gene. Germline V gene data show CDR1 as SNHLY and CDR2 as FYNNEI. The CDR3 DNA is TGTGCCAGCAGTGAGGACAGGTTCTTAGAGACCCAGTACTTC. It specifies CASSEDRFLETQYF.

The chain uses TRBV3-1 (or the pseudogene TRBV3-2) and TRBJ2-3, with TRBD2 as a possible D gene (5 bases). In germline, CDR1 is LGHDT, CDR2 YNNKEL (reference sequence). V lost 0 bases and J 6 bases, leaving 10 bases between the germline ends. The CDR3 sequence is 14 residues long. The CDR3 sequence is CASSQERAGDTQYF. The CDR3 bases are TGTGCCAGCAGCCAAGAGAGGGCTGGGGATACGCAGTATTTT.

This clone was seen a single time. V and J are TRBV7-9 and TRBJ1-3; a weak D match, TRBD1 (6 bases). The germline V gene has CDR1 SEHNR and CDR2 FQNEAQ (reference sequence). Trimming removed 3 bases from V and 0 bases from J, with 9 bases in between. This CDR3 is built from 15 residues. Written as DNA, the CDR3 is TGTGCCAGCAGCTTCGGACAGCTCTCTGGAAACACCATATATTTT. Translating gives CASSFGQLSGNTIYF.

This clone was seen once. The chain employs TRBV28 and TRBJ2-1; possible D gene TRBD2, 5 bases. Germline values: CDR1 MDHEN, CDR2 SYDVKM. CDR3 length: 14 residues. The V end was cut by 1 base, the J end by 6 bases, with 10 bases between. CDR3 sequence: CASSLSPGSNEQFF. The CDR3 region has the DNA TGTGCCAGCAGTTTATCTCCGGGGTCCAATGAGCAGTTCTTC.

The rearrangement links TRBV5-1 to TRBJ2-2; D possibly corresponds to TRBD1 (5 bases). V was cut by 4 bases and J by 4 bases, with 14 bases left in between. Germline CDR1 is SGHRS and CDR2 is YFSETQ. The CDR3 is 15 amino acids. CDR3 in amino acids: CASSHAQGGTGELFF. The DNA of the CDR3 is TGCGCCAGCAGCCACGCCCAGGGTGGCACCGGGGAGCTGTTTTTT.

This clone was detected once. CDR3 loop: CASSLLQGTEAFF. CDR3 bases: TGTGCCAGCAGCTTACTACAGGGCACTGAAGCTTTCTTT. This sequence joins TRBV7-9 and TRBJ1-1; weak D call: TRBD1 (6 bases). Trimming took off 2 bases at V and 4 bases at J, with 8 bases between the two ends. The germline V gene encodes CDR1 SEHNR and CDR2 FQNEAQ (reference sequence). CDR3 size: 13 residues.

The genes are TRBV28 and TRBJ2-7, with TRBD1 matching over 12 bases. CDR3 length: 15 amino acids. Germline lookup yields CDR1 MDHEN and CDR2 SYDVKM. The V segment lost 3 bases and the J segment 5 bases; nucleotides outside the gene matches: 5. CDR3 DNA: TGTGCCAGCAGTTTGTCGGGACAGGGGGCCAACGAGCAGTACTTC. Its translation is CASSLSGQGANEQYF.

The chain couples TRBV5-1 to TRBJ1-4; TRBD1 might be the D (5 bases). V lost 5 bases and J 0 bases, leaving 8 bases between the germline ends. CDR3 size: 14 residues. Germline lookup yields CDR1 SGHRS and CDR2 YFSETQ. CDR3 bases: TGCGCCAGCAGACAGGCTTCAACTAATGAAAAACTGTTTTTT. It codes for CASRQASTNEKLFF.

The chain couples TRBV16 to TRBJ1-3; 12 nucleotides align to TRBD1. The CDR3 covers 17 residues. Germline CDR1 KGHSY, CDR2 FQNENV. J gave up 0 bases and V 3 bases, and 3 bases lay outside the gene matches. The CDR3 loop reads CASSQGTGGNSGNTIYF. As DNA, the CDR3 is TGTGCCAGCAGCCAGGGGACAGGGGGCAACTCTGGAAACACCATATATTTT.

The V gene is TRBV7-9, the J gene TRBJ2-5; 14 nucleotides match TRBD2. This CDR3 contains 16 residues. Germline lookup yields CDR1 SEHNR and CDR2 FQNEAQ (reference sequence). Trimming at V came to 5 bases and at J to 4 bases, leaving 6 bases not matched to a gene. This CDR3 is CASSPGLAGGRETQYF. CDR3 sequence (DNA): TGTGCCAGCAGCCCCGGACTAGCGGGAGGTCGAGAGACCCAGTACTTC.

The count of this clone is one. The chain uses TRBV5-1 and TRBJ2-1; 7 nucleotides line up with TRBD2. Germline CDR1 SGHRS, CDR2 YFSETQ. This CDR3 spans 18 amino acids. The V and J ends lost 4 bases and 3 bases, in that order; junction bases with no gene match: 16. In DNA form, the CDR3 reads TGCGCCAGCAGCCTAGGGACTATCGGGAGAAAGGACTACAATGAGCAGTTCTTC. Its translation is CASSLGTIGRKDYNEQFF.

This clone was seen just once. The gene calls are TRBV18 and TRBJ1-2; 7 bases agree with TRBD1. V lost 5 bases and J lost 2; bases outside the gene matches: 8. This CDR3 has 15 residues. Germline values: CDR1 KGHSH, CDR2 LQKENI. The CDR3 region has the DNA TGTGCCAGCTCAGCCGGTATGGGACAGAACTATGGCTACACCTTC. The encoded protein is CASSAGMGQNYGYTF. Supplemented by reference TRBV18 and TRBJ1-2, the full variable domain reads NAGVMQNPRHLVRRRGQEARLRCSPMKGHSHVYWYRQLPEEGLKFMVYLQKENIIDESGMPKERFSAEFPKEGPSILRIQQVVRGDSAAYFCASSAGMGQNYGYTFGSGTRLTVV.

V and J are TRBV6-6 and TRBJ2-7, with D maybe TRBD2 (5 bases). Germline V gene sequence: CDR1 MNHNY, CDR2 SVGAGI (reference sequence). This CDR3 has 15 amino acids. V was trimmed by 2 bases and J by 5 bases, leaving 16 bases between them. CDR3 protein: CASSYGRRGLDEQYF. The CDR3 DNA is TGTGCCAGCAGTTACGGACGACGAGGGTTGGACGAGCAGTACTTC.

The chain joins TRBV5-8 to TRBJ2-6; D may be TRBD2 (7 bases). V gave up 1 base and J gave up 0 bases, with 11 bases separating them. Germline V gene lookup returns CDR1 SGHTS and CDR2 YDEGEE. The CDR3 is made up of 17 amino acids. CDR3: CASSLRRGGSGANVLTF. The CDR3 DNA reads TGTGCCAGCAGCTTGAGGAGGGGGGGCTCTGGGGCCAACGTCCTGACTTTC.

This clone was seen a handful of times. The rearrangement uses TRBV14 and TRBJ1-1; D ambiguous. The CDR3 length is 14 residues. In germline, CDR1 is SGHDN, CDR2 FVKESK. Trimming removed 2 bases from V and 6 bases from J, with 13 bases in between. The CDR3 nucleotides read TGTGCCAGCAGCCAACGCGGCGGGCCGGCTGAAGCTTTCTTT. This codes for CASSQRGGPAEAFF.

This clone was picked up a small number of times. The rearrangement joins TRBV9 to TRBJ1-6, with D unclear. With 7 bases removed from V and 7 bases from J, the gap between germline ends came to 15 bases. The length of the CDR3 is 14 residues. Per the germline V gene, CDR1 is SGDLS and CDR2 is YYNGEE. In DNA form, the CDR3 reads TGTGCCAGCTCAAGGGAGACAAGAAATTCACCCCTCCACTTT. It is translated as CASSRETRNSPLHF. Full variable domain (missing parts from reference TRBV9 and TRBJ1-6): DSGVTQTPKHLITATGQRVTLRCSPRSGDLSVYWYQQSLDQGLQFLIQYYNGEERAKGNILERFSAQQFPDLHSELNLSSLELGDSALYFCASSRETRNSPLHFGNGTRLTVT.

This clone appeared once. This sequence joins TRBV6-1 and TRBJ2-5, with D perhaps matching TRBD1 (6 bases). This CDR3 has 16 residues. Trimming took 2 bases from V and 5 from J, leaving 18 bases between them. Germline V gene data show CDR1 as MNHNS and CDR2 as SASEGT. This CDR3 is CASSETTGFGKETQYF. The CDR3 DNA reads TGTGCCAGCAGTGAAACAACAGGGTTCGGAAAGGAGACCCAGTACTTC.

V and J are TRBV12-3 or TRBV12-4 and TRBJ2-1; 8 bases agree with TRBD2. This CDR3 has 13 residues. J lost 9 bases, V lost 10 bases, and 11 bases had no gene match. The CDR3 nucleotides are TGTGCCATCGCAGCGGGAGCATTGGGTGAGCAGTTCTTC. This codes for CAIAAGALGEQFF.

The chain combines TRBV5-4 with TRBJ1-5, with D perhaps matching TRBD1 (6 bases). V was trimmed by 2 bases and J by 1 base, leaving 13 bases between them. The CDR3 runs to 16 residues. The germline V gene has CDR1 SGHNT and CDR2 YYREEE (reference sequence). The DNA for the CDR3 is TGTGCCAGCAGCTTTGGGGGGGCCGTGAGCAATCAGCCCCAGCATTTT. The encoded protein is CASSFGGAVSNQPQHF.